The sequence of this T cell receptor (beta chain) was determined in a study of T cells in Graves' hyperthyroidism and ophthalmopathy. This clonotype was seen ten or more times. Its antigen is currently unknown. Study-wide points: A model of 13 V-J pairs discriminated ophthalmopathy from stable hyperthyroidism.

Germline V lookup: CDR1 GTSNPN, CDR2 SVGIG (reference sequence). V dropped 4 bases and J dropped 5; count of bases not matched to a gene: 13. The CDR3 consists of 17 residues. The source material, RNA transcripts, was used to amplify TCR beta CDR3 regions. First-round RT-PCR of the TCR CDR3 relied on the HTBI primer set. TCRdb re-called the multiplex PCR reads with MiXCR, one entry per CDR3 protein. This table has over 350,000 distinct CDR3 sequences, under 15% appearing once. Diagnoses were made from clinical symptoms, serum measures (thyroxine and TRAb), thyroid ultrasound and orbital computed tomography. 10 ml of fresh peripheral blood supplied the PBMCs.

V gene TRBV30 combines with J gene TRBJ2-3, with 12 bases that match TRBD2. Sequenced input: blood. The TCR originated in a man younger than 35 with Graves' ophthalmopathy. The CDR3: CAWTYGASGRAVDTQYF. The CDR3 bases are TGTGCCTGGACCTACGGTGCTAGCGGGAGGGCCGTAGATACGCAGTATTTT.